Listed below are T cell receptor beta chains from one sample, sequenced in a study of blood T cell repertoires in COVID-19. TCRdb's table, derived via immunoSEQ multiplex PCR, lists solely in-frame clones and lacks some. Of more than 250,000 clones listed, around 90% are singletons. The sample taken for sequencing was PBMCs or T cells enriched from blood (not recorded which). The origin of the receptors is a woman aged 18 to 35 with acute COVID-19. The CDR3 runs from the conserved cysteine through the conserved F or W. A D gene is named only where the DNA matches it firmly. Clone size is not always given. Where it is, it says once, few, many or a class for expanded clones.

V gene	D gene	clone size	J gene	CDR3 DNA	CDR3 protein
TRBV27	-	-	TRBJ2-3	TGTGCCAGCGGCTCCAGTCCAGATACGCAGTATTTT	CASGSSPDTQYF
TRBV29-1	-	-	TRBJ1-2	TGCAGCGTTGAGAGCCCCTCCCGCTACACCTTC	CSVESPSRYTF
TRBV2	-	-	TRBJ1-4	TGTGCCAGCAGTGAACGGAGGGGAGGGGATGAAAAACTGTTTTTT	CASSERRGGDEKLFF
TRBV18	TRBD2	-	TRBJ2-7	TGTGCCAGCTCACCGGGGACTAGCGGGGGGCGTTTTGAGCAGTACTTC	CASSPGTSGGRFEQYF
TRBV5-1	TRBD2	-	TRBJ2-7	TGCGCCAGCAGCCCCGCGGGAGGGTCTCACGAGCAGTACTTC	CASSPAGGSHEQYF
TRBV4-3	TRBD1	once	TRBJ2-1	TGCGCCAGCAGCCAAGGGGACAGGGGGCCATACAATGAGCAGTTCTTC	CASSQGDRGPYNEQFF
TRBV7-2	-	-	TRBJ2-5	TGTGCCAGCAGCTTAGATGGCGGTGAAGAGACCCAGTACTTC	CASSLDGGEETQYF
TRBV29-1	-	-	TRBJ1-1	TGCAGCGTCCTAGTCCCGGGGTCGAACACTGAAGCTTTCTTT	CSVLVPGSNTEAFF
TRBV11-3	TRBD1	-	TRBJ2-7	TGTGCCAGCAGTCGGGACAGTACCTACGAGCAGTACTTC	CASSRDSTYEQYF
TRBV6-2/TRBV6-3	TRBD2	once	TRBJ2-5	TGTGCCAGCAGTTACGGGAGCGGGAACCAAGAGACCCAGTACTTC	CASSYGSGNQETQYF